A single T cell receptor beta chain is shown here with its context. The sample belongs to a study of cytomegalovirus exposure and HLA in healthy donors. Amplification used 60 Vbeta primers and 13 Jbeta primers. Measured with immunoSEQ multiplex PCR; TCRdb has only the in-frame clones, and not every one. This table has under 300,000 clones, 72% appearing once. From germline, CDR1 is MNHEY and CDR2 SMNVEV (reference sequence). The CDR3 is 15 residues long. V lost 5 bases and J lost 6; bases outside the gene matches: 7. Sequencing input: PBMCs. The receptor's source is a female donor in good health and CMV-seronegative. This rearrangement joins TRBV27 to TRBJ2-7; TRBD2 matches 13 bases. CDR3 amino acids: CASSPRTSGSTEQYF. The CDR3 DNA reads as TGTGCCAGCAGTCCCCGGACTAGCGGGAGTACCGAGCAGTACTTC.